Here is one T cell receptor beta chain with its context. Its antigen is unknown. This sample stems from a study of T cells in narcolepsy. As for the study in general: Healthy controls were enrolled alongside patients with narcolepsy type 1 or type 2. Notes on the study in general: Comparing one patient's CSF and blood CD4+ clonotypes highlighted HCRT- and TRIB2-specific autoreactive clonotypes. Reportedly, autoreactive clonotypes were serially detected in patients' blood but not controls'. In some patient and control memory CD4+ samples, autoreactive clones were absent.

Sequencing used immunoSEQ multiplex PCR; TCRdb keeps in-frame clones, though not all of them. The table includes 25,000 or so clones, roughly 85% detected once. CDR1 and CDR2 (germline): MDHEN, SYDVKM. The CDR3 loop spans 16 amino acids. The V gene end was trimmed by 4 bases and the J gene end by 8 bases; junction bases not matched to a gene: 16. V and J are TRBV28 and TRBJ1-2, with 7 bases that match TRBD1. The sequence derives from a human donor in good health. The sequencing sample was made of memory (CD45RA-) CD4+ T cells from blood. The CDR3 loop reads CASSSTGVQGTRGYTF. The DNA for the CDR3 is TGTGCCAGCAGTTCAACCGGGGTACAGGGGACGCGAGGCTACACCTTC.